This T cell receptor (beta chain) stems from a study of T-cell memory formation after mild COVID-19. Study-wide background: For the most part, TCR clusters were specific to one donor.

Each CDR3 protein is one row after TCRdb ran MiXCR on the 5' RACE reads. The sample shows roughly 130,000 distinct CDR3 sequences, 16% of them seen only once. General observations from the study: CD4+ contracting clones were mainly CM and EM; CD8+ ones, EMRA. The pre-infection memory compartment contained some responding clones, suggesting cross-reactive memory joined. Day 15 to 85 contractors were CD4/CD8 balanced; later expanders leaned CD4+.

J gave up 4 bases and V 0 bases, and 9 bases lay outside the gene matches. From germline, CDR1 is GTSNPN and CDR2 SVGIG (reference sequence). This CDR3 has 15 amino acids. Points on this clonotype: Its antigen is unidentified.

Sequencing input: PBMCs or a T cell subset sorted from them (not recorded which). V gene TRBV30 combines with J gene TRBJ2-7; 7 positions agree with TRBD2. The origin of this receptor is an adult woman who had mild COVID-19 (a few samples of this study predate the infection). Cell type and time point are not known. The CDR3 sequence is CAWSVPGPGRYEQYF. In DNA, the CDR3 is TGTGCCTGGAGTGTACCCGGCCCCGGGAGGTACGAGCAGTACTTC.